The present entry profiles one TCR beta chain with its context. The CDR3 has 16 amino acids. Trimming took 2 bases from V and 5 from J; bases not matched to a gene: 9. Germline assignment: CDR1 SGHTA and CDR2 FQGNSA. This sample stems from a study of Ad26.COV2.S vaccination and SARS-CoV-2 variants. Described treatment: around 19 received Ad26.COV2.S at low or high dose, single or two shots; about five received placebo; per-sample allocation not given. All samples were drawn on day 63, counting from the first vaccine or placebo injection. TCRdb's table, derived via immunoSEQ multiplex PCR, lists solely in-frame clones and lacks some. The sample carries roughly 330,000 clones, approximately 87% recorded once.

The origin of this receptor is a person aged 18-65 years who received the Ad26.COV2.S COVID-19 vaccine or a placebo. The sequencing used peripheral blood, collected in a trial of Ad26.COV2.S vaccine versus placebo. The rearrangement uses TRBV7-2 and TRBJ1-3, with 7 bases identical to TRBD1. The CDR3 sequence is CASSLSSPGQRNTIYF. The CDR3 DNA sequence: TGTGCCAGCAGCTTATCTAGCCCGGGACAGAGAAACACCATATATTTT. The variable domain in full, completed from reference TRBV7-2 and TRBJ1-3, reads GAGVSQSPSNKVTEKGKDVELRCDPISGHTALYWYRQSLGQGLEFLIYFQGNSAPDKSGLPSDRFSAERTGGSVSTLTIQRTQQEDSAVYLCASSLSSPGQRNTIYFGEGSWLTVV.